These 24 T cell receptor beta chains were all obtained from the same sample, sequenced in a study of beta chain features in type 1 diabetes. The entirety of the isolated RNA underwent reverse transcription, so expressed TCRB transcripts were sequenced. Sequencing used immunoSEQ multiplex PCR; TCRdb keeps in-frame clones, though not all of them. The data show about 330,000 clones, 11% seen once. The sample was naive CD4+ T cells from blood. The receptors shown here come from a woman in her 30s in good health.

Written as DNA, the CDR3 is TGCGCCAGCAGCTACGGGACAGGGGAGGCCACCGGGGAGCTGTTTTTT. This gives the protein CASSYGTGEATGELFF. This chain joins TRBV4-3 and TRBJ2-2, with 10 bases identical to TRBD1. CDR3 length equals 16 residues. The ends lost 5 bases at V and 4 bases at J; junction bases unmatched: 7. Per the germline V gene, CDR1 is LGHNA and CDR2 is YSLEER.

J is TRBJ2-1 and V is TRBV27, with a possible D match to TRBD1 (5 bases). V lost 5 bases and J lost 3, with 23 bases in between. Germline V gene lookup returns CDR1 MNHEY and CDR2 SMNVEV (reference sequence). CDR3 length: 18 residues. As DNA, the CDR3 is TGTGCCAGCAGTCCCCCTCACACAGGCCTGCCCTACTACAATGAGCAGTTCTTC. This translates into CASSPPHTGLPYYNEQFF.

There are a few counts of this clone. V usage is TRBV30 and J usage is TRBJ1-1; no firm D call. V gave up 1 base and J gave up 0 bases, with 9 bases separating them. The CDR3 runs 14 residues. Germline V lookup: CDR1 GTSNPN, CDR2 SVGIG (reference sequence). CDR3 coding DNA: TGTGCCTGGAGTGCAGGACTAATGAACACTGAAGCTTTCTTT. This sequence encodes CAWSAGLMNTEAFF.

The rearrangement uses TRBV6-4 and TRBJ2-1; D uncertain. Germline V gives CDR1 MRHNA, CDR2 SNTAGT. The length of the CDR3 is 15 residues. V lost 1 base to trimming and J lost 15 bases, with 22 bases between them. The CDR3 reads CASSDFARGGKALFF. The CDR3 DNA reads TGTGCCAGCAGTGACTTCGCCCGAGGCGGAAAAGCCTTGTTCTTC.

This clone occurred a few times. CDR3 in DNA: TGCGCCAGCAGCCAAGACCGGCACAGGTTGGACGAGCAGTACTTC. The encoded protein is CASSQDRHRLDEQYF. The V call is TRBV4-1, the J call TRBJ2-7, with D perhaps matching TRBD1 (5 bases). This CDR3 contains 15 residues. V lost 0 bases and J lost 5, with 14 bases in between. Germline CDR1 MGHRA, CDR2 YSYEKL.

This chain uses TRBV28 with TRBJ2-5, with 8 nucleotides matching TRBD2. After removal of 10 bases from V and 2 bases from J, the junction contained 6 bases not matched to a gene. This CDR3 is 13 amino acids long. Germline lookup yields CDR1 MDHEN and CDR2 SYDVKM. The CDR3 spells CATRVAGQETQYF. In DNA form, the CDR3 reads TGTGCCACCAGGGTAGCGGGGCAAGAGACCCAGTACTTC. The full variable domain, rest sourced from reference TRBV28 and TRBJ2-5, is DVKVTQSSRYLVKRTGEKVFLECVQDMDHENMFWYRQDPGLGLRLIYFSYDVKMKEKGDIPEGYSVSREKKERFSLILESASTNQTSMYLCATRVAGQETQYFGPGTRLLVL.

The rearrangement uses TRBV27 and TRBJ2-2, with TRBD2 matching over 16 bases. The trim removed 5 bases at V and 6 bases at J, leaving 12 bases unmatched. CDR3 length: 19 amino acids. CDR1 and CDR2 from the germline V gene are MNHEY and SMNVEV (reference sequence). DNA for the CDR3: TGTGCCAGCAGTGCCACCGGGACTAGCGGGAGGGGGTCCTCCGGGGAGCTGTTTTTT. Protein product: CASSATGTSGRGSSGELFF.

This clone has only a few counts. The chain combines TRBV6-1 with TRBJ1-1; D unresolved. The V end was cut by 1 base, the J end by 6 bases, with 12 bases between. Germline lookup yields CDR1 MNHNS and CDR2 SASEGT. This CDR3 spans 14 amino acids. The CDR3 DNA follows: TGTGCCAGCAGTGAAGGGCAGGAGGGCGCTGAAGCTTTCTTT. This sequence encodes CASSEGQEGAEAFF.

The CDR3 sequence is CASSTDRVKNIQYF. CDR3 in DNA: TGTGCCAGCTCGACCGACAGAGTTAAAAACATTCAGTACTTC. The gene calls are TRBV18 and TRBJ2-4; a possible D gene is TRBD1 (5 bases). The V end was cut by 6 bases, the J end by 4 bases, with 13 bases between. This CDR3 region has 14 residues. Germline loops: CDR1 KGHSH, CDR2 LQKENI. The full variable domain, completed using reference TRBV18 and TRBJ2-4, is NAGVMQNPRHLVRRRGQEARLRCSPMKGHSHVYWYRQLPEEGLKFMVYLQKENIIDESGMPKERFSAEFPKEGPSILRIQQVVRGDSAAYFCASSTDRVKNIQYFGAGTRLSVL.

The gene calls are TRBV6-5 and TRBJ2-1; D possibly corresponds to TRBD2 (5 bases). V gave up 2 bases and J gave up 3 bases, with 8 bases separating them. Germline loops: CDR1 MNHEY, CDR2 SVGAGI. This CDR3 has 14 amino acids. DNA for the CDR3: TGTGCCAGCAGTTACGAGGGAATCTACAATGAGCAGTTCTTC. The encoded protein is CASSYEGIYNEQFF.

This sequence joins TRBV6-5 and TRBJ2-3, with 7 bases that match TRBD2. The CDR3 contains 14 residues. CDR1 and CDR2 (germline): MNHEY, SVGAGI. The junction had 5 bases not matched to a gene; V was cut back by 6 bases and J by 2 bases. Written as DNA, the CDR3 is TGTGCCAGCAGGCTAGCGGTAAACACAGATACGCAGTATTTT. Its protein product is CASRLAVNTDTQYF.

This clone was recorded a few times. The chain employs TRBV28 and TRBJ2-1; TRBD2 agrees at 9 bases. The CDR3 has 17 amino acids. Germline lookup yields CDR1 MDHEN and CDR2 SYDVKM. Trimming took 1 base from V and 5 from J; bases not matched to a gene: 9. This chain's CDR3 is CASSLFPAGGGDNEQFF. Written as DNA, the CDR3 is TGTGCCAGCAGTTTATTTCCAGCGGGAGGAGGTGACAATGAGCAGTTCTTC.

In its sample, this clone was seen a few times. In the same sample, other DNA sequences code for this CDR3. The gene calls are TRBV28 and TRBJ1-5; 7 bases are a match to TRBD1. CDR3 length: 14 amino acids. Germline V lookup: CDR1 MDHEN, CDR2 SYDVKM. After removal of 6 bases from V and 3 bases from J, the junction contained 5 bases not matched to a gene. This CDR3 is CASRPGQLNQPQHF. The DNA for the CDR3 is TGTGCCAGCAGACCGGGACAGCTCAATCAGCCCCAGCATTTT.

The sample holds a few counts of this clone. The rearrangement joins TRBV30 to TRBJ1-5; 8 nucleotides line up with TRBD1. CDR1 and CDR2 (germline): GTSNPN, SVGIG (reference sequence). The CDR3 extends over 15 amino acids. With V trimmed by 1 base and J by 1 base, 3 bases remained unmatched. The CDR3 reads CAWSGQGASNQPQHF. CDR3 in DNA: TGTGCCTGGAGTGGGCAGGGGGCGAGCAATCAGCCCCAGCATTTT.

This clone occurred a few times. The rearrangement links TRBV11-2 to TRBJ2-5, with D possibly being TRBD1 (5 bases). CDR1 is SGHAT and CDR2 is FQNNGV in the germline V gene. V was pared by 5 bases and J by 5 bases, with 18 bases between. This CDR3 spans 15 amino acids. The CDR3 sequence is CASSAIGAVSETQYF. The CDR3 nucleotides read TGTGCCAGCAGCGCCATAGGGGCTGTTTCTGAGACCCAGTACTTC.

V gene TRBV7-2 combines with J gene TRBJ2-3, with a weak D call TRBD1 (5 bases). Germline assignment: CDR1 SGHTA and CDR2 FQGNSA. This CDR3 is built from 15 residues. V shed 5 bases and J shed 2 bases, with 14 bases lying between them. This chain's CDR3 is CASSPLPRATDTQYF. The CDR3, as DNA: TGTGCCAGCAGCCCGCTTCCCAGGGCCACAGATACGCAGTATTTT. Using reference TRBV7-2 and TRBJ2-3 for the parts outside the CDR3, the full variable domain is GAGVSQSPSNKVTEKGKDVELRCDPISGHTALYWYRQSLGQGLEFLIYFQGNSAPDKSGLPSDRFSAERTGGSVSTLTIQRTQQEDSAVYLCASSPLPRATDTQYFGPGTRLTVL.

This clone was observed a handful of times. The CDR3 region has the DNA TGTGCCAGCAGCGCGGGACAGTCCTACGAGCAGTACTTC. As protein: CASSAGQSYEQYF. The chain couples TRBV5-4 to TRBJ2-7; tentative D call: TRBD1 (7 bases). The CDR3 is 13 amino acids. Trimming left V 4 bases short and J 1 base short, with 9 bases between. The germline CDR1 and CDR2 sequences are SGHNT and YYREEE (reference sequence).

The rearrangement joins TRBV11-2 to TRBJ2-7; D not resolved. CDR3 length equals 15 residues. Per germline, CDR1 SGHAT and CDR2 FQNNGV. V was clipped by 5 bases and J by 0 bases, with 14 bases between them. CDR3 bases: TGTGCCAGCAGCCGGCTGAGTGGCGGCTCCTACGAGCAGTACTTC. It specifies CASSRLSGGSYEQYF. Drawing the rest from reference TRBV11-2 and TRBJ2-7, the complete variable domain is EAGVAQSPRYKIIEKRQSVAFWCNPISGHATLYWYQQILGQGPKLLIQFQNNGVVDDSQLPKDRFSAERLKGVDSTLKIQPAKLEDSAVYLCASSRLSGGSYEQYFGPGTRLTVT.

A few counts support this clone. The V call is TRBV5-1, the J call TRBJ1-4; D possibly corresponds to TRBD1 (6 bases). This CDR3 region has 14 residues. Germline assignment: CDR1 SGHRS and CDR2 YFSETQ. Trimming left V 5 bases short and J 6 bases short, with 14 bases between. CDR3 coding DNA: TGCGCCAGCAGTACCACAGGGACGGATGAAAAACTGTTTTTT. Protein sequence: CASSTTGTDEKLFF.

This clone occurred a few times. The chain recombines TRBV10-3 with TRBJ1-4, with no clear D. The ends were cut back, 0 bases at V and 8 bases at J, with 16 bases in the middle. This CDR3 region has 16 residues. Germline V lookup: CDR1 ENHRY, CDR2 SYGVKD. The CDR3 is CAISESTLRPAEKLFF. DNA for the CDR3: TGTGCCATCAGTGAGTCGACTCTCCGCCCCGCGGAAAAACTGTTTTTT.

The sample holds a few counts of this clone. The V gene is TRBV7-3, the J gene TRBJ2-5; 8 bases fit TRBD2. The CDR3 runs 15 residues. With 1 base clipped from V and 5 bases from J, the junction kept 6 bases outside the gene matches. CDR1 SGHTA and CDR2 FQGTGA come from the germline V gene. CDR3 sequence reads: CASSLMRTSPETQYF. CDR3 nucleotide sequence: TGTGCCAGCAGCTTAATGCGGACTAGCCCGGAGACCCAGTACTTC.

The V and J genes are TRBV5-6 and TRBJ2-1; the match to TRBD2 covers 11 bases. The V gene's germline CDR1 is SGHDT and CDR2 YYEEEE. The CDR3 has 15 residues. Losses at the gene ends were 1 base for V and 6 bases for J; bases not matched to a gene: 3. CDR3 sequence reads: CASSLIAGGGNEQFF. In nucleotides, the CDR3 is TGTGCCAGCAGCTTGATAGCGGGAGGGGGCAATGAGCAGTTCTTC.

This chain links TRBV15 with TRBJ2-2; maybe TRBD1 (5 bases). Per the germline V gene, CDR1 is LNHNV and CDR2 is YYDKDF (reference sequence). Trimming took off 0 bases at V and 13 bases at J, with 18 bases between the two ends. The CDR3 is made up of 15 amino acids. CDR3 sequence: CATSRDKIDSPGLFF. The CDR3 nucleotides are TGTGCCACCAGCAGAGATAAAATAGACAGCCCCGGGCTGTTTTTT.

This clone was recorded a few times. V gene TRBV5-6 combines with J gene TRBJ1-2; 7 nucleotides agree with TRBD1. V lost 2 bases and J lost 2; bases outside the gene matches: 3. Germline V CDR1 and CDR2: SGHDT, YYEEEE. The CDR3 length is 14 residues. DNA for the CDR3: TGTGCCAGCAGCTTCAGCAGGGGGAACTATGGCTACACCTTC. Translating it yields CASSFSRGNYGYTF.